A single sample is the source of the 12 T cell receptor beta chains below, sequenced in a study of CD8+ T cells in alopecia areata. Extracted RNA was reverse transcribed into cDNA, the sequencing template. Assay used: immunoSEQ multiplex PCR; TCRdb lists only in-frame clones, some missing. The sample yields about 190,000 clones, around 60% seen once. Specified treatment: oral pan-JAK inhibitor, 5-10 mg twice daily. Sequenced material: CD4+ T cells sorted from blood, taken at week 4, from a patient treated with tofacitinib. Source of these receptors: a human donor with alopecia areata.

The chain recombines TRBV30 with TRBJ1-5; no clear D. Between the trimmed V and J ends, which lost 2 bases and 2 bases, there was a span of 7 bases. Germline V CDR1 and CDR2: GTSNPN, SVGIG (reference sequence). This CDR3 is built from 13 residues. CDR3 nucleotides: TGTGCCTGGAGTTATGGGGGCAATCAGCCCCAGCATTTT. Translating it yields CAWSYGGNQPQHF. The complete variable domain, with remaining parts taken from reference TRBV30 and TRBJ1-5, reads SQTIHQWPATLVQPVGSPLSLECTVEGTSNPNLYWYRQAAGRGLQLLFYSVGIGQISSEVPQNLSASRPQDRQFILSSKKLLLSDSGFYLCAWSYGGNQPQHFGDGTRLSIL.

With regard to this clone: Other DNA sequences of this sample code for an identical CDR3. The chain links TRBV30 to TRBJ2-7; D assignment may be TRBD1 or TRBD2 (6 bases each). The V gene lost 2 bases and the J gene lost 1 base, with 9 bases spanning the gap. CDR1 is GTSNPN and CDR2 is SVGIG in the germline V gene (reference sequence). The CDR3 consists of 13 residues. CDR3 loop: CAWSRGGSYEQYF. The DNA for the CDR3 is TGTGCCTGGAGTAGAGGGGGGTCCTACGAGCAGTACTTC.

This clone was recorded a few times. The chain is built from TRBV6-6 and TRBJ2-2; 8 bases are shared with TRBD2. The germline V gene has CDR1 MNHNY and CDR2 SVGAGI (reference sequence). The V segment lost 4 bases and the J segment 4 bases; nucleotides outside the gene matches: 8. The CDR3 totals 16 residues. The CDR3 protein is CASSSASGLATGELFF. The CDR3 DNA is TGTGCCAGCAGTTCGGCTAGCGGGCTTGCCACCGGGGAGCTGTTTTTT.

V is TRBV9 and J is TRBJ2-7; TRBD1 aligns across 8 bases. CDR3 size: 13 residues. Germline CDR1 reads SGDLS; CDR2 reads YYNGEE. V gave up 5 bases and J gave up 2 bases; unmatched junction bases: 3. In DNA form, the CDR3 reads TGTGCCAGCAGTGCGACAGGGGCCTACGAGCAGTACTTC. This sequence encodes CASSATGAYEQYF.

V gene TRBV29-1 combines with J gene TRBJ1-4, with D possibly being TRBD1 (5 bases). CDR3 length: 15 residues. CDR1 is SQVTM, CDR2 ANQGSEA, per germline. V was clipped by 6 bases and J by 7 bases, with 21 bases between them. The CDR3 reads CSVRPGTPRGEKLFF. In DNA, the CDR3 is TGCAGCGTCCGTCCGGGGACTCCTCGAGGTGAAAAACTGTTTTTT.

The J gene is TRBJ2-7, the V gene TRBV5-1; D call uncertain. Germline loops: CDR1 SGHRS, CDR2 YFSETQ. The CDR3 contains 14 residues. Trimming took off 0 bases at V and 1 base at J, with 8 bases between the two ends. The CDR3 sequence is CASSLEAVSYEQYF. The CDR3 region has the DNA TGCGCCAGCAGCTTGGAGGCAGTTTCCTACGAGCAGTACTTC.

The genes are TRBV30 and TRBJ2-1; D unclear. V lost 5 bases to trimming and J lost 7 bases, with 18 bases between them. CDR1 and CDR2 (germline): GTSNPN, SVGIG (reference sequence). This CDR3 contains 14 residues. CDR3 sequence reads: CAWALTQARNEQFF. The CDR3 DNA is TGTGCCTGGGCCCTGACCCAAGCTAGGAATGAGCAGTTCTTC.

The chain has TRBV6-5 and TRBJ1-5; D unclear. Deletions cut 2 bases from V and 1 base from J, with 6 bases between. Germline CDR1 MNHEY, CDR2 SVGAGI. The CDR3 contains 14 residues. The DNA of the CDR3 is TGTGCCAGCAGTTACAGGCAGAGCAATCAGCCCCAGCATTTT. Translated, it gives CASSYRQSNQPQHF.

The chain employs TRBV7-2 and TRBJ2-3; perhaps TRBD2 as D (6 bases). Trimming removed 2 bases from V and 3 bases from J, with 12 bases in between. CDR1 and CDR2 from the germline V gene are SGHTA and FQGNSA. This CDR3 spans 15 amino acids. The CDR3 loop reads CASSLFRRETDTQYF. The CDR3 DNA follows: TGTGCCAGCAGCTTATTTCGGCGGGAAACAGATACGCAGTATTTT.

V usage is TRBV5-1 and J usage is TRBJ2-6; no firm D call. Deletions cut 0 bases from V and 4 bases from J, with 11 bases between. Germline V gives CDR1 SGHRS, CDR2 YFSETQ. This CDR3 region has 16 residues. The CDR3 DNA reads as TGCGCCAGCAGCTTGGGGGTCCTTTCGGGGGCCAACGTCCTGACTTTC. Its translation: CASSLGVLSGANVLTF.

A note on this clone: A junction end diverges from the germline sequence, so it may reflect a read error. The CDR3 region is CASGLADRYEQYF. The CDR3 DNA is TGTGCCAGCGGTTTAGCGGACCGCTACGAGCAGTACTTC. The chain combines TRBV28 with TRBJ2-7; the D gene is possibly TRBD2 (6 bases). CDR1 MDHEN and CDR2 SYDVKM come from the germline V gene. This CDR3 is 13 amino acids long. The full variable domain, in which reference TRBV28 and TRBJ2-7 provide the parts outside the CDR3, is DVKVTQSSRYLVKRTGEKVFLECVQDMDHENMFWYRQDPGLGLRLIYFSYDVKMKEKGDIPEGYSVSREKKERFSLILESASTNQTSMYLCASGLADRYEQYFGPGTRLTVT.

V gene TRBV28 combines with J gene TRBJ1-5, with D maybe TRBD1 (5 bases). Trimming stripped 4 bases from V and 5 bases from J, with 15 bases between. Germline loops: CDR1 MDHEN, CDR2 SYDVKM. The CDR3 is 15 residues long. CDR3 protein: CASSSRGTPHQPQHF. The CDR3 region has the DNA TGTGCCAGCAGTTCCCGAGGGACGCCTCATCAGCCCCAGCATTTT.